The 27 T cell receptor beta chains below were found in one sample sequenced in a study of technical replicates of blood from a few donors. Some clones are missing from TCRdb's copy, which holds only in-frame ones; the method was immunoSEQ multiplex PCR. The table includes around 93,000 clones, over 85% detected once. The sample consisted of T cells isolated from PBMCs. Receptors were obtained from a human donor in good health.

The rearrangement joins TRBV10-3 to TRBJ1-5; TRBD1 might be the D (6 bases). Germline V gene sequence: CDR1 ENHRY, CDR2 SYGVKD. The CDR3 covers 15 residues. V dropped 0 bases and J dropped 4 bases, with 10 bases sitting between them. The CDR3 here is CAISESGQGNQPQHF. CDR3 nucleotides: TGTGCCATCAGTGAGTCCGGGCAGGGGAATCAGCCCCAGCATTTT.

This chain uses TRBV27 with TRBJ2-7, with a weak D call TRBD2 (6 bases). The CDR3 runs to 14 residues. In germline, CDR1 is MNHEY, CDR2 SMNVEV (reference sequence). V shed 3 bases and J shed 3 bases, with 12 bases lying between them. Written as DNA, the CDR3 is TGTGCCAGCAGTTTCGGCGGCGGGGTCTACGAGCAGTACTTC. This sequence encodes CASSFGGGVYEQYF.

V is TRBV6-1 and J is TRBJ2-1, with D perhaps TRBD1 (5 bases). The V gene's germline CDR1 is MNHNS and CDR2 SASEGT. The V and J ends lost 1 base and 8 bases respectively, with 12 bases between them. The length of the CDR3 is 14 residues. The CDR3 region is CASSEGYRGDEQFF. Here the CDR3 DNA reads TGTGCCAGCAGTGAAGGCTATAGGGGCGATGAGCAGTTCTTC.

This chain uses TRBV28 with TRBJ2-3; 7 nucleotides match TRBD1. The CDR3 spans 16 residues. Germline V gene data show CDR1 as MDHEN and CDR2 as SYDVKM. The ends lost 10 bases at V and 4 bases at J; junction bases unmatched: 17. For the CDR3, the DNA is TGTGCCATCGTCCCCGGGACAGCCTTAGGGGCAGATACGCAGTATTTT. It translates to CAIVPGTALGADTQYF.

V usage is TRBV15 and J usage is TRBJ2-7; a weak D match, TRBD2 (6 bases). Germline V gives CDR1 LNHNV, CDR2 YYDKDF (reference sequence). Trimming left V 5 bases short and J 2 bases short, with 16 bases between. This CDR3 region has 15 residues. CDR3 bases: TGTGCCACCAGCGAGGGGTGGGGAGGACCCTACGAGCAGTACTTC. Its translation is CATSEGWGGPYEQYF.

The rearrangement links TRBV6-5 to TRBJ2-2; 7 bases fit TRBD1. CDR1 is MNHEY, CDR2 SVGAGI, per germline. The CDR3 has 15 amino acids. V was pared by 5 bases and J by 1 base, with 4 bases of the junction left unmatched. CDR3: CASSRQGWNTGELFF. CDR3 bases: TGTGCCAGCAGTCGACAGGGTTGGAACACCGGGGAGCTGTTTTTT.

The J gene is TRBJ2-5, the V gene TRBV9; D might be TRBD1 (6 bases). Trimming stripped 0 bases from V and 1 base from J, with 13 bases between. The CDR3 consists of 16 residues. Per germline, CDR1 SGDLS and CDR2 YYNGEE. CDR3 protein: CASSVEGGVGQETQYF. For the CDR3, the DNA is TGTGCCAGCAGCGTAGAAGGGGGAGTGGGCCAAGAGACCCAGTACTTC.

The chain uses TRBV19 and TRBJ1-2; maybe TRBD1 (5 bases). The CDR3 has 14 residues. V lost 3 bases to trimming and J lost 4 bases, with 12 bases between them. Germline V CDR1 and CDR2: LNHDA, SQIVND (reference sequence). The CDR3 region has the DNA TGTGCCAGTAGTATGGAGGGGACCCTCTATGGCTACACCTTC. It yields the protein CASSMEGTLYGYTF.

This clone was detected once. The chain uses TRBV11-2 and TRBJ2-7, with D possibly being TRBD1 (6 bases). The ends were cut back, 5 bases at V and 3 bases at J, with 14 bases in the middle. The V gene's germline CDR1 is SGHAT and CDR2 FQNNGV. The CDR3 extends over 14 amino acids. The CDR3 sequence is CASSAFSGHYEQYF. CDR3 coding DNA: TGTGCCAGCAGCGCATTCTCGGGACACTACGAGCAGTACTTC.

This chain's CDR3 is CASSPSRSEQFF. The CDR3 DNA follows: TGTGCCAGCAGCCCCTCGAGAAGTGAGCAGTTCTTC. The V call is TRBV14, the J call TRBJ2-1; D is ambiguous. The CDR3 loop spans 12 amino acids. In germline, CDR1 is SGHDN, CDR2 FVKESK. The ends were cut back, 4 bases at V and 9 bases at J, with 10 bases in the middle. The variable domain in full, completed from reference TRBV14 and TRBJ2-1, reads EAGVTQFPSHSVIEKGQTVTLRCDPISGHDNLYWYRRVMGKEIKFLLHFVKESKQDESGMPNNRFLAERTGGTYSTLKVQPAELEDSGVYFCASSPSRSEQFFGPGTRLTVL.

The chain recombines TRBV27 with TRBJ2-5; D remains ambiguous. The length of the CDR3 is 12 residues. The V end lost 4 bases, the J end lost 2 bases, and 5 bases lay between the germline ends. Per the germline V gene, CDR1 is MNHEY and CDR2 is SMNVEV (reference sequence). CDR3 DNA sequence: TGTGCCAGCAGTTCAACTCAAGAGACCCAGTACTTC. The encoded protein is CASSSTQETQYF.

V is TRBV4-1 and J is TRBJ1-1; maybe TRBD1 (5 bases). The V end lost 2 bases, the J end lost 0 bases, and 10 bases lay between the germline ends. Germline loops: CDR1 MGHRA, CDR2 YSYEKL. The CDR3 loop spans 15 amino acids. The CDR3 loop is CASSQWAGMNTEAFF. The CDR3 DNA follows: TGCGCCAGCAGCCAATGGGCAGGGATGAACACTGAAGCTTTCTTT.

V is TRBV5-1 and J is TRBJ1-1; 10 nucleotides agree with TRBD1. The V and J ends lost 5 bases and 3 bases, in that order; junction bases with no gene match: 7. CDR1 SGHRS and CDR2 YFSETQ come from the germline V gene. The length of the CDR3 is 15 residues. The CDR3 DNA follows: TGCGCCAGCAGGTCTTTTGGACAGGGGGACACTGAAGCTTTCTTT. Its protein product is CASRSFGQGDTEAFF.

The chain uses TRBV30 and TRBJ1-2, with 8 bases that match TRBD1. The CDR3 runs 13 residues. Trimming took 5 bases from V and 8 from J; bases not matched to a gene: 10. Germline V gives CDR1 GTSNPN, CDR2 SVGIG (reference sequence). The CDR3 DNA follows: TGTGCCTGGCCCGGGGCAGGGGGCTCGGGCTACACCTTC. Encoded protein: CAWPGAGGSGYTF.

This clone was found once. CDR3 protein: CASSDTRGKTTEAFF. CDR3 DNA: TGTGCCAGCAGTGACACCAGGGGGAAGACCACTGAAGCTTTCTTT. This chain joins TRBV6-4 and TRBJ1-1, with TRBD1 identical over 7 bases. Germline lookup yields CDR1 MRHNA and CDR2 SNTAGT. The ends lost 2 bases at V and 4 bases at J; junction bases unmatched: 7. CDR3 length: 15 residues.

CDR3 sequence (DNA): TGTGCCAGCAGTTATCGGGGTACCGGGGAGCTGTTTTTT. It codes for CASSYRGTGELFF. The chain carries TRBV27 and TRBJ2-2; maybe TRBD2 (5 bases). CDR1 and CDR2 from the germline V gene are MNHEY and SMNVEV (reference sequence). The germline V and J ends were trimmed by 4 bases and 5 bases, with 8 bases remaining between them. This CDR3 region has 13 residues.

The chain carries TRBV14 and TRBJ1-5, with D unclear. The germline CDR1 and CDR2 sequences are SGHDN and FVKESK. The ends were cut back, 0 bases at V and 7 bases at J, with 7 bases in the middle. This CDR3 spans 13 amino acids. The CDR3 coding sequence is TGTGCCAGCAGCCAAGATGAGGTGCAGCCCCAGCATTTT. Protein sequence: CASSQDEVQPQHF. Drawing the rest from reference TRBV14 and TRBJ1-5, the complete variable domain is EAGVTQFPSHSVIEKGQTVTLRCDPISGHDNLYWYRRVMGKEIKFLLHFVKESKQDESGMPNNRFLAERTGGTYSTLKVQPAELEDSGVYFCASSQDEVQPQHFGDGTRLSIL.

The gene calls are TRBV28 and TRBJ1-2; possible D gene TRBD1, 6 bases. CDR3 length: 14 residues. Looked up from germline, CDR1 is MDHEN and CDR2 is SYDVKM. V dropped 8 bases and J dropped 6 bases, with 19 bases sitting between them. CDR3 DNA sequence: TGTGCCAGCTCGATAGGGGACAAACTCCATGGCTACACCTTC. Protein product: CASSIGDKLHGYTF.

This clone was seen a single time. The chain employs TRBV11-3 and TRBJ1-1; no clear D. The CDR3 has 14 residues. V gave up 0 bases and J gave up 5 bases, with 10 bases separating them. Germline CDR1 reads SGHNT; CDR2 reads YENEEA. CDR3 amino acids: CASSLDSWATEAFF. As DNA, the CDR3 is TGTGCCAGCAGCTTAGATTCATGGGCTACTGAAGCTTTCTTT.

This rearrangement joins TRBV5-6 to TRBJ1-2, with 9 nucleotides matching TRBD1. The germline V gene has CDR1 SGHDT and CDR2 YYEEEE. J lost 4 bases, V lost 3 bases, and 1 base had no gene match. This CDR3 spans 13 amino acids. Here the CDR3 DNA reads TGTGCCAGCAGCTGGGACAGGGCCTATGGCTACACCTTC. Its translation: CASSWDRAYGYTF.

The rearrangement links TRBV27 to TRBJ2-7; the match to TRBD1 covers 9 bases. The germline CDR1 and CDR2 sequences are MNHEY and SMNVEV (reference sequence). V was clipped by 7 bases and J by 1 base; unmatched bases: 5. The CDR3 has 14 residues. The chain's CDR3 is CASNKGTGSYEQYF. CDR3 bases: TGTGCCAGCAACAAAGGGACAGGGTCCTACGAGCAGTACTTC.

This clone was counted once. Germline and junction disagree at one end, which may indicate a read error. The chain couples TRBV7-9 to TRBJ2-1; 9 positions agree with TRBD2. This CDR3 region has 14 residues. The germline CDR1 and CDR2 sequences are SEHNR and FQNEAQ (reference sequence). This chain's CDR3 is CASTLLAGQNEQFF. DNA for the CDR3: TGTGCCAGCACCTTACTAGCGGGCCAGAATGAGCAGTTCTTC. The whole variable domain, remainder taken from reference TRBV7-9 and TRBJ2-1, is DTGVSQNPRHKITKRGQNVTFRCDPISEHNRLYWYRQTLGQGPEFLTYFQNEAQLEKSRLLSDRFSAERPKGSFSTLEIQRTEQGDSAMYLCASTLLAGQNEQFFGPGTRLTVL.

CDR3 protein: CASSIDLEYGYTF. In DNA form, the CDR3 reads TGTGCCAGTAGTATAGATCTGGAGTACGGCTACACCTTC. This chain links TRBV19 with TRBJ1-2; D not certain. The CDR3 consists of 13 residues. The V and J ends lost 0 bases and 8 bases respectively, with 10 bases between them. Looked up from germline, CDR1 is LNHDA and CDR2 is SQIVND (reference sequence).

The chain has TRBV6-5 and TRBJ1-2; 8 positions agree with TRBD1. The germline V gene encodes CDR1 MNHEY and CDR2 SVGAGI. This CDR3 has 11 amino acids. The V and J ends lost 10 bases and 7 bases, in that order; junction bases with no gene match: 5. The CDR3 loop is CAIGQGAGYTF. The CDR3 region has the DNA TGTGCCATAGGACAGGGTGCTGGCTACACCTTC.

The chain recombines TRBV19 with TRBJ2-7; 9 positions agree with TRBD2. After removal of 2 bases from V and 4 bases from J, the junction contained 6 bases not matched to a gene. Germline V CDR1 and CDR2: LNHDA, SQIVND (reference sequence). CDR3 length: 15 amino acids. CDR3 DNA: TGTGCCAGTAGTATACCAGCGGGAGGATCGTACGAGCAGTACTTC. Amino acids: CASSIPAGGSYEQYF. The whole variable domain, remainder taken from reference TRBV19 and TRBJ2-7, is DGGITQSPKYLFRKEGQNVTLSCEQNLNHDAMYWYRQDPGQGLRLIYYSQIVNDFQKGDIAEGYSVSREKKESFPLTVTSAQKNPTAFYLCASSIPAGGSYEQYFGPGTRLTVT.

The chain couples TRBV27 to TRBJ2-7; 7 nucleotides line up with TRBD1. V dropped 1 base and J dropped 5; count of bases not matched to a gene: 8. This CDR3 comprises 15 residues. In germline, CDR1 is MNHEY, CDR2 SMNVEV (reference sequence). The DNA for the CDR3 is TGTGCCAGCAGTTTATTATGGCAGGGGGACCACGAGCAGTACTTC. This sequence encodes CASSLLWQGDHEQYF.

The chain employs TRBV6-5 and TRBJ2-2; D gene unclear. This CDR3 has 12 residues. From germline, CDR1 is MNHEY and CDR2 SVGAGI. V was pared by 6 bases and J by 6 bases, with 8 bases between. CDR3 region: CASSSGAGELFF. CDR3 bases: TGTGCCAGCAGCTCTGGAGCCGGGGAGCTGTTTTTT.